These T cell receptor beta chains were read from a single sample in a study of T-cell reconstitution after alpha-beta-depleted transplantation in children. In TCRdb, the PCR reads were re-called with MiXCR into one record per CDR3 protein. The sample has 640,000 or so distinct CDR3 sequences, 16% seen once. Material: PBMCs from the stem cell graft donor, obtained from the stem cell graft. Receptors were obtained from a human donor who donated a stem cell graft to a child with acute myeloid leukemia. Each CDR3 is given with its conserved first and last residue. D genes are given only for firm matches. For some rows the clone size is stated as once, few or many, or as a class when expanded; others skip it.

clone_size j_call d_call v_call cdr3_aa cdr3_nt
few TRBJ1-1 NA TRBV15 CATSRSRYTEAFF TGTGCCACCAGCAGAAGCCGGTACACTGAAGCTTTCTTT
once TRBJ2-5 NA TRBV28 CASSNQKQETQYF TGTGCCAGCAGCAACCAAAAACAGGAGACCCAGTACTTC
few TRBJ1-6 TRBD1 TRBV20-1 CSARLEQGFWNSPLHF TGCAGTGCTAGGCTCGAACAGGGGTTTTGGAATTCACCCCTCCACTTT
NA TRBJ1-2 NA TRBV12-3/TRBV12-4 CASSLARGYTF TGTGCCAGCAGTTTAGCGCGGGGCTACACCTTC
NA TRBJ2-3 NA TRBV3-1 CASSQTLGRTSTDTQYF TGTGCCAGCAGCCAGACTTTGGGTAGGACTAGCACAGATACGCAGTATTTT
many TRBJ2-3 NA TRBV20-1 CSAPGSVDTQYF TGCAGTGCTCCTGGCAGTGTGGATACGCAGTATTTT
NA TRBJ2-7 NA TRBV25-1 CASSVSGGLGSQYF TGTGCCAGCAGTGTAAGTGGGGGTCTCGGGTCGCAGTACTTC
few TRBJ2-7 NA TRBV7-9 CASSFKGQGAYEQYF TGTGCCAGCAGCTTTAAGGGGCAGGGCGCCTACGAGCAGTACTTC
NA TRBJ1-4 NA TRBV7-9 CASSLVGLPKLFF TGTGCCAGCAGCTTAGTGGGGCTCCCAAAACTGTTTTTT
few TRBJ1-2 NA TRBV12-3/TRBV12-4 CASSLGRDTHGYTF TGTGCCAGCAGTTTAGGACGGGACACCCATGGCTACACCTTC
many TRBJ2-7 NA TRBV20-1 CSVRPKYEQYF TGCAGTGTCCGACCTAAGTACGAGCAGTACTTC
NA TRBJ2-7 NA TRBV9 CASSVESGGQGSSYEQYF TGTGCCAGCAGCGTAGAATCCGGTGGTCAGGGGAGCTCCTACGAGCAGTACTTC
many TRBJ1-5 NA TRBV20-1 CSASNPVRNQPQHF TGCAGTGCTAGCAATCCAGTCCGTAATCAGCCCCAGCATTTT
NA TRBJ1-4 TRBD1 TRBV7-2 CASSPTGPLNEKLFF TGTGCCAGCAGCCCGACAGGGCCCCTTAATGAAAAACTGTTTTTT
few TRBJ1-1 NA TRBV6-1 CASSVGLGGRTEAFF TGTGCCAGCAGTGTAGGGTTGGGGGGACGGACTGAAGCTTTCTTT
NA TRBJ2-2 NA TRBV10-3 CATRPGQTNTGELFF TGTGCCACCCGGCCAGGACAGACGAACACCGGGGAGCTGTTTTTT
few TRBJ1-6 TRBD1 TRBV11-1 CASSPLFRDRAANSPLHF TGTGCCAGCAGCCCACTCTTCCGGGACAGGGCGGCAAATTCACCCCTCCACTTT